A single sample gave rise to the 2 T cell receptor beta chains below, sequenced in a study of T cell repertoires in cytomegalovirus infection. TCRdb passed the reads through MiXCR, listing each CDR3 protein once. The sample has some 400,000 distinct CDR3 sequences, roughly 30% seen once. Sequencing was carried out using PBMCs. All receptors derive from a human donor in good health (CMV status not recorded). Some clones in this sample may be carry-over from other donors' samples.

The chain couples TRBV9 to TRBJ2-7, with 9 bases that match TRBD2. V lost 3 bases to trimming and J lost 6 bases; unmatched junction nucleotides: 13. The CDR3 runs to 16 residues. Germline lookup yields CDR1 SGDLS and CDR2 YYNGEE. The CDR3 sequence: CASSGVRRGGIVEQYF. The CDR3 DNA follows: TGTGCCAGCAGCGGAGTCAGGCGGGGGGGCATCGTCGAGCAGTACTTC.

This clonotype was seen ten or more times. The chain uses TRBV7-2 and TRBJ1-2; D gene unclear. CDR1 is SGHTA and CDR2 is FQGNSA in the germline V gene. CDR3 length equals 14 residues. The V gene lost 2 bases and the J gene lost 4 bases, with 11 bases spanning the gap. The CDR3 nucleotides read TGTGCCAGCAGCTTATATTCGGATCTCTATGGCTACACCTTC. Translated: CASSLYSDLYGYTF.